A selection of T cell receptor beta chains follows, all from one sample in a study of cytotoxic CD8 clonotypes in ibrutinib-treated CLL. Only in-frame clones appear in the TCRdb table, and some are missing; sequencing was by immunoSEQ multiplex PCR. This sample has some 200,000 clones, with nearly 80% found just once. Sequences were derived from PBMCs, sampled after 12 months of ibrutinib treatment. Receptors were obtained from a human donor with chronic lymphocytic leukemia. Both conserved end residues are part of each CDR3. A D gene is named only where the DNA matches it firmly. Size tells how often a clone was seen (once, few, many) or the class of an expanded clone, and some rows leave it out.

>TRBV27|TRBJ2-1|-|-
CASSLSGGPYNEQFF
TGTGCCAGCAGTTTATCGGGAGGCCCCTACAATGAGCAGTTCTTC
>TRBV11-2|TRBJ1-6|-|few
CASSLERSPLHF
TGTGCCAGCAGCTTAGAACGGTCACCCCTCCACTTT
>TRBV6-6|TRBJ2-5|-|-
CASRAGTGQETQYF
TGTGCCAGCAGGGCCGGGACGGGACAAGAGACCCAGTACTTC
>TRBV6-4|TRBJ1-1|-|few
CATRAPFRDTEAFF
TGTGCCACTCGAGCCCCATTTAGGGACACTGAAGCTTTCTTT
>TRBV19|TRBJ2-1|-|-
CASSMTVQRDEQFF
TGTGCCAGTAGTATGACCGTTCAGAGGGATGAGCAGTTCTTC
>TRBV10-1|TRBJ2-7|TRBD1|-
CASSEGGQGGYEQYF
TGCGCCAGCAGTGAGGGTGGACAGGGTGGTTACGAGCAGTACTTC
>TRBV19|TRBJ1-1|-|-
CASSIGPRQAPEAFF
TGTGCCAGTAGTATAGGGCCGAGACAGGCCCCCGAGGCTTTCTTT
>TRBV29-1|TRBJ2-5|-|-
CSVEPGSWVGTQYF
TGCAGCGTTGAACCCGGGAGTTGGGTGGGGACCCAGTACTTC
>TRBV7-6|TRBJ2-5|TRBD2|-
CASSFAGTSGSLETQYF
TGTGCCAGCAGCTTCGCCGGGACTAGCGGGAGTTTGGAGACCCAGTACTTC
>TRBV13|TRBJ2-7|TRBD1|-
CASSLGQGRSYEQYF
TGCGCCAGCAGCCTCGGACAGGGGAGGTCCTACGAGCAGTACTTC
>TRBV30|TRBJ1-5|TRBD1|-
CAWSTGTGNQPQHF
TGTGCCTGGAGCACCGGGACAGGCAATCAGCCCCAGCATTTT
>TRBV15|TRBJ2-7|TRBD2|-
CATSRDREGTSGIYYEQYF
TGTGCCACCAGCAGAGATCGTGAAGGGACTAGCGGGATATACTACGAGCAGTACTTC
>TRBV11-3|TRBJ2-2|-|-
CASSSQGPGELFF
TGTGCCAGCAGCTCGCAGGGGCCCGGGGAGCTGTTTTTT
>TRBV20-1|TRBJ2-5|-|-
CSANSAETQYF
TGCAGTGCTAATAGCGCAGAGACCCAGTACTTC
>TRBV11-2|TRBJ1-5|-|few
CASSLVGTSNQPQHF
TGTGCCAGCAGCTTAGTAGGGACTAGCAATCAGCCCCAGCATTTT
>TRBV6-1|TRBJ1-5|-|once
CASTLGTPGNQPQHF
TGTGCCAGCACTTTAGGGACGCCGGGCAATCAGCCCCAGCATTTT
>TRBV9|TRBJ2-1|TRBD2|-
CASSARAGVDNEQFF
TGTGCCAGCAGCGCCCGCGCGGGAGTGGACAATGAGCAGTTCTTC
>TRBV19|TRBJ2-7|TRBD1|many
CASKTGLNSYEQYF
TGTGCCAGTAAGACAGGGCTGAACTCCTACGAGCAGTACTTC
>TRBV6-5|TRBJ2-7|TRBD2|-
CASSSPTSGRAYEQYF
TGTGCCAGCAGTTCACCCACTAGCGGGAGGGCCTACGAGCAGTACTTC
>TRBV7-8|TRBJ2-5|TRBD2|-
CASSVLAGPKETQYF
TGTGCCAGCAGCGTCCTAGCGGGGCCAAAAGAGACCCAGTACTTC
>TRBV6-5|TRBJ2-3|-|once
CASSRQGFTDTQYF
TGTGCCAGCAGTCGCCAGGGTTTCACAGATACGCAGTATTTT
>TRBV6-1|TRBJ2-6|-|-
CASTASGANVLTF
TGTGCCAGCACCGCCTCTGGGGCCAACGTCCTGACTTTC
>TRBV7-9|TRBJ2-7|-|-
CASSSLTVHEQYF
TGTGCCAGCAGCTCCCTTACAGTCCACGAGCAGTACTTC
>TRBV7-2|TRBJ1-5|-|-
CASSLKTFGNQPQHF
TGTGCCAGCAGCTTAAAAACGTTCGGCAATCAGCCCCAGCATTTT
>TRBV5-1|TRBJ2-7|TRBD2|-
CASSLDAGGLYEQYF
TGCGCCAGCAGCTTGGACGCGGGAGGCCTTTACGAGCAGTACTTC
>TRBV5-1|TRBJ1-2|TRBD1|-
CASSLDRGSLGYTF
TGCGCCAGCAGCTTAGACAGGGGGAGTCTTGGCTACACCTTC
>TRBV5-1|TRBJ1-1|TRBD1|-
CASSSGTGELRNTEAFF
TGCGCCAGCAGTTCCGGGACAGGGGAACTTAGGAACACTGAAGCTTTCTTT
>TRBV7-8|TRBJ2-7|-|-
CASSLAGASTHYEQYF
TGTGCCAGCAGCTTAGCTGGGGCCTCCACACACTACGAGCAGTACTTC
>TRBV4-1|TRBJ1-4|-|-
CASSQDEKLFF
TGCGCCAGCAGCCAAGATGAAAAACTGTTTTTT
>TRBV5-1|TRBJ2-7|TRBD1|-
CASSRGQVTDEQYF
TGCGCCAGCAGTCGGGGACAGGTGACCGACGAGCAGTACTTC